The 27 T cell receptor beta chains given below trace back to one sample, sequenced in a study of radiation and T cells in renal cell carcinoma. Here immunoSEQ multiplex PCR was the method, and the copy in TCRdb shows in-frame clones only, minus some. Among 87,000 or so clones listed, 75% to 90% were seen once. The time point is: baseline pretreatment blood. Treatment denoted: 15 Gy SBRT to primary tumor, nephrectomy 4 weeks later. Sequencing used blood, obtained from a patient whose treatment included radiotherapy and nephrectomy. The source is a man aged 50-60 years with renal cell carcinoma.

V is TRBV7-9 and J is TRBJ2-6; TRBD1 matches 9 bases. The germline gives CDR1 SEHNR, CDR2 FQNEAQ (reference sequence). This CDR3 region has 17 residues. Trimming removed 5 bases from V and 0 bases from J; junction bases left unmatched: 5. The CDR3 is CASSVGTGNSGANVLTF. CDR3 DNA sequence: TGTGCCAGCAGCGTCGGGACAGGGAACTCTGGGGCCAACGTCCTGACTTTC.

CDR3 amino acids: CASSLAQVSGELFF. CDR3 nucleotides: TGCGCCAGCAGCTTGGCCCAGGTGTCCGGGGAGCTGTTTTTT. The V gene is TRBV5-1, the J gene TRBJ2-2; D is uncertain. This CDR3 is 14 amino acids long. V lost 0 bases and J 6 bases, leaving 9 bases between the germline ends. Per the germline V gene, CDR1 is SGHRS and CDR2 is YFSETQ.

Written as DNA, the CDR3 is TGTGCCAGCAGTAGAGGGGGGGTTGGAAACACCATATATTTT. This codes for CASSRGGVGNTIYF. The rearrangement uses TRBV6-5 and TRBJ1-3; D is perhaps TRBD1 (6 bases). Trimming left V 5 bases short and J 3 bases short, with 11 bases between. Germline CDR1 MNHEY, CDR2 SVGAGI. The CDR3 is made up of 14 amino acids.

The chain employs TRBV7-8 and TRBJ2-1; D is unclear. CDR3 length: 11 residues. V shed 5 bases and J shed 8 bases, with 7 bases lying between them. CDR1 is SGHVS, CDR2 FQNEAQ, per germline. Written as DNA, the CDR3 is TGTGCCAGCAGCCTATCGTATGAGCAGTTCTTC. The encoded protein is CASSLSYEQFF.

The V and J genes are TRBV5-1 and TRBJ2-2; D not resolved. The V gene's germline CDR1 is SGHRS and CDR2 YFSETQ. The V and J ends lost 0 bases and 1 base respectively, with 1 base between them. The CDR3 covers 13 residues. Written as DNA, the CDR3 is TGCGCCAGCAGCTTGGGGAACACCGGGGAGCTGTTTTTT. Translated: CASSLGNTGELFF. The entire variable domain, with the rest obtained from reference TRBV5-1 and TRBJ2-2, is as follows: KAGVTQTPRYLIKTRGQQVTLSCSPISGHRSVSWYQQTPGQGLQFLFEYFSETQRNKGNFPGRFSGRQFSNSRSEMNVSTLELGDSALYLCASSLGNTGELFFGEGSRLTVL.

The chain is built from TRBV6-5 and TRBJ1-4; D is possibly TRBD1 (5 bases). The germline V gene encodes CDR1 MNHEY and CDR2 SVGAGI. The length of the CDR3 is 15 residues. The germline V and J ends were trimmed by 0 bases and 4 bases, with 9 bases remaining between them. The CDR3 DNA is TGTGCCAGCAGTTACTCAGGGGCCTTTAATGAAAAACTGTTTTTT. As protein: CASSYSGAFNEKLFF.

This chain connects TRBV28 to TRBJ1-2, with TRBD1 identical over 9 bases. Germline CDR1 is MDHEN and CDR2 is SYDVKM. CDR3 length: 18 amino acids. Losses at the gene ends were 6 bases for V and 0 bases for J; bases not matched to a gene: 14. The CDR3 nucleotides are TGTGCCAGCAGGTTCCCGCCCGGGACAGGGTTAGCTAACTATGGCTACACCTTC. Its translation is CASRFPPGTGLANYGYTF.

V and J are TRBV11-2 and TRBJ2-7; 9 bases align to TRBD1. Per the germline V gene, CDR1 is SGHAT and CDR2 is FQNNGV. Trimming cost V 5 bases and J 7 bases; bases outside gene matches: 9. The CDR3 is 14 amino acids. The CDR3 nucleotides are TGTGCCAGCAGCCGGGACAGGGAGGGGAAGGAGCAGTACTTC. Translated, it gives CASSRDREGKEQYF.

This chain joins TRBV4-1 and TRBJ1-5; unclear D gene. CDR1 MGHRA and CDR2 YSYEKL come from the germline V gene. CDR3 length: 14 amino acids. V shed 3 bases and J shed 6 bases, with 12 bases lying between them. This CDR3 reads CASSQDGIRQPQHF. CDR3 nucleotide sequence: TGCGCCAGCAGCCAGGACGGTATTCGTCAGCCCCAGCATTTT.

The chain uses TRBV6-6 and TRBJ2-1; 7 positions match TRBD1. J lost 5 bases, V lost 4 bases, and 5 bases had no gene match. The CDR3 runs to 14 residues. Germline V gives CDR1 MNHNY, CDR2 SVGAGI (reference sequence). In DNA form, the CDR3 reads TGTGCCAGCAGTTTTAGACAGGGACACAATGAGCAGTTCTTC. It codes for CASSFRQGHNEQFF.

As for this clone: Other DNA sequences of this sample code for an identical CDR3. The CDR3 protein is CASSDRGYEQYF. CDR3 coding DNA: TGTGCCAGCAGTGACAGGGGGTACGAGCAGTACTTC. This rearrangement joins TRBV2 to TRBJ2-7; TRBD1 matches at 7 bases. The CDR3 is 12 residues long. Looked up from germline, CDR1 is SNHLY and CDR2 is FYNNEI. Trimming at V came to 3 bases and at J to 4 bases, leaving 0 bases not matched to a gene.

V and J are TRBV12-5 and TRBJ2-7, with D unclear. The germline gives CDR1 LGHNT, CDR2 FRNRAP. The CDR3 extends over 12 amino acids. The V end lost 6 bases, the J end lost 3 bases, and 9 bases lay between the germline ends. CDR3 loop: CASGGSFYEQYF. The CDR3 bases are TGTGCTAGTGGGGGCAGCTTCTACGAGCAGTACTTC.

V is TRBV6-5 and J is TRBJ1-3; TRBD1 agrees at 7 bases. Germline loops: CDR1 MNHEY, CDR2 SVGAGI. This CDR3 is built from 13 residues. V was clipped by 5 bases and J by 6 bases; unmatched bases: 4. In DNA, the CDR3 is TGTGCCAGCAGTGCGGACAGGTTAAACACCATATATTTT. Amino acid sequence: CASSADRLNTIYF.

The chain uses TRBV18 and TRBJ1-2, with a weak D call TRBD1 (5 bases). This CDR3 comprises 15 residues. V dropped 5 bases and J dropped 7 bases, with 20 bases sitting between them. Germline CDR1 is KGHSH and CDR2 is LQKENI. Written as DNA, the CDR3 is TGTGCCAGCTCAGAAACAGGCGGTATGCACTGTGGCTACACCTTC. This encodes CASSETGGMHCGYTF.

The V call is TRBV18, the J call TRBJ2-3, with TRBD1 identical over 8 bases. The J segment lost 7 bases and the V segment lost 0 bases, leaving 9 bases of the junction unmatched. The CDR3 loop spans 16 amino acids. Looked up from germline, CDR1 is KGHSH and CDR2 is LQKENI. CDR3 loop: CASSPPQGAHRNTQYF. CDR3 DNA sequence: TGTGCCAGCTCACCACCGCAGGGGGCCCACAGAAATACGCAGTATTTT.

V usage is TRBV9 and J usage is TRBJ2-2; 7 bases fit TRBD2. The germline V gene encodes CDR1 SGDLS and CDR2 YYNGEE. The CDR3 covers 15 residues. Trimming cost V 2 bases and J 5 bases; bases outside gene matches: 6. CDR3 sequence: CASSVGGSRTGELFF. As DNA, the CDR3 is TGTGCCAGCAGCGTCGGGGGGTCCCGAACCGGGGAGCTGTTTTTT.

The V and J genes are TRBV4-3 and TRBJ1-5, with 7 bases matching TRBD1. This CDR3 is built from 17 residues. Germline V gene sequence: CDR1 LGHNA, CDR2 YSLEER. V lost 0 bases and J lost 7; bases outside the gene matches: 12. The CDR3 protein is CASSQDRSGGRSQPQHF. DNA for the CDR3: TGCGCCAGCAGCCAAGACAGATCAGGGGGTAGGTCCCAGCCCCAGCATTTT.

This clone appeared once. The chain is built from TRBV6-6 and TRBJ1-5; tentative D call: TRBD1 (6 bases). With 7 bases removed from V and 4 bases from J, the gap between germline ends came to 11 bases. Per the germline V gene, CDR1 is MNHNY and CDR2 is SVGAGI (reference sequence). This CDR3 is 13 amino acids long. CDR3 in DNA: TGTGCCAGCATAGGGGGGGGGAATCAGCCCCAGCATTTT. Translating it yields CASIGGGNQPQHF.

The chain carries TRBV9 and TRBJ2-1; D is uncertain. V lost 0 bases and J lost 6, with 10 bases in between. Germline CDR1 reads SGDLS; CDR2 reads YYNGEE. The CDR3 has 14 residues. The CDR3 DNA is TGTGCCAGCAGCGTAGCTACCGCGAGCAATGAGCAGTTCTTC. This gives the protein CASSVATASNEQFF.

This sequence joins TRBV29-1 and TRBJ2-1, with 10 bases aligning to TRBD1. CDR1 and CDR2 (germline): SQVTM, ANQGSEA. V dropped 7 bases and J dropped 12; count of bases not matched to a gene: 18. There are 15 residues in the CDR3. CDR3 sequence reads: CSAAQTGGGAGWQFF. The CDR3 nucleotides read TGCAGCGCCGCCCAGACAGGGGGCGGTGCTGGGTGGCAGTTCTTC.

The rearrangement joins TRBV6-1 to TRBJ1-4; D not certain. Germline-derived CDR1 and CDR2 are MNHNS and SASEGT. Trimming removed 2 bases from V and 6 bases from J, with 7 bases in between. The CDR3 has 13 amino acids. The chain's CDR3 is CASSEMVYEKLFF. Written as DNA, the CDR3 is TGTGCCAGCAGTGAAATGGTTTATGAAAAACTGTTTTTT.

V gene TRBV18 combines with J gene TRBJ1-4; maybe TRBD1 (5 bases). V was trimmed by 6 bases and J by 7 bases, leaving 15 bases between them. Germline-derived CDR1 and CDR2 are KGHSH and LQKENI. There are 14 residues in the CDR3. This chain's CDR3 is CASSNRQGGEKLFF. For the CDR3, the DNA is TGTGCCAGCTCGAATCGGCAGGGCGGTGAAAAACTGTTTTTT.

This sequence joins TRBV10-2 and TRBJ2-3, with a possible D match to TRBD1 (6 bases). The CDR3 loop spans 13 amino acids. Per the germline V gene, CDR1 is WSHSY and CDR2 is SAAADI. V was clipped by 3 bases and J by 5 bases, with 9 bases between them. The CDR3 sequence is CASSEQGQDTQYF. For the CDR3, the DNA is TGCGCCAGCAGTGAACAGGGACAAGATACGCAGTATTTT.

This chain connects TRBV7-9 to TRBJ2-1; 13 nucleotides line up with TRBD2. The V gene end was trimmed by 5 bases and the J gene end by 5 bases; junction bases not matched to a gene: 3. In germline, CDR1 is SEHNR, CDR2 FQNEAQ (reference sequence). This CDR3 is built from 15 residues. Here the CDR3 DNA reads TGTGCCAGCAGCCGGGGACTAGCGGGAAACAATGAGCAGTTCTTC. This encodes CASSRGLAGNNEQFF. Full variable domain (outside the CDR3, taken from reference TRBV7-9 and TRBJ2-1): DTGVSQNPRHKITKRGQNVTFRCDPISEHNRLYWYRQTLGQGPEFLTYFQNEAQLEKSRLLSDRFSAERPKGSFSTLEIQRTEQGDSAMYLCASSRGLAGNNEQFFGPGTRLTVL.

This clone occurred once. The chain joins TRBV7-9 to TRBJ2-3; the match to TRBD1 covers 8 bases. The germline gives CDR1 SEHNR, CDR2 FQNEAQ (reference sequence). The junction had 4 bases not matched to a gene; V was cut back by 2 bases and J by 0 bases. The CDR3 loop spans 16 amino acids. As DNA, the CDR3 is TGTGCCAGCAGCTTATCATGGACAGGGAGCACAGATACGCAGTATTTT. Its translation: CASSLSWTGSTDTQYF.

This chain connects TRBV4-3 to TRBJ2-7; the match to TRBD2 covers 8 bases. The CDR3 length is 16 residues. Per germline, CDR1 LGHNA and CDR2 YSLEER. V was pared by 0 bases and J by 2 bases, with 6 bases of the junction left unmatched. DNA for the CDR3: TGCGCCAGCAGCCAAGATCCACTAGCGGATCCCTACGAGCAGTACTTC. Translating it yields CASSQDPLADPYEQYF.

The chain couples TRBV28 to TRBJ2-7, with D maybe TRBD2 (6 bases). The germline V gene has CDR1 MDHEN and CDR2 SYDVKM. V was clipped by 7 bases and J by 0 bases, with 19 bases between them. The CDR3 has 16 amino acids. CDR3 DNA sequence: TGTGCCAGCAAATCCTCCGGGACTCAAGCCTCCTACGAGCAGTACTTC. Its translation: CASKSSGTQASYEQYF.